These 5 T cell receptor beta chains originate from one sample sequenced in a study of shared clonotypes between healthy human individuals. TCRdb keeps only in-frame clones here, not all; method: immunoSEQ multiplex PCR. Of more than 1,200,000 clones in the sample, approximately 98.5% were seen once. The sequenced material came from naive CD4+ T cells sorted from blood. The subset was: CD45RA+ positively selected. These receptors were obtained from a man aged 25 to 40 in good health.

This clone has only one observation. The chain uses TRBV10-3 and TRBJ2-1; maybe TRBD1 (5 bases). CDR1 and CDR2 from the germline V gene are ENHRY and SYGVKD. V lost 7 bases and J lost 2, with 15 bases in between. The CDR3 is 15 amino acids. CDR3 residues: CAITAGQRTYNEQFF. For the CDR3, the DNA is TGTGCCATCACCGCAGGACAAAGGACCTACAATGAGCAGTTCTTC.

This chain uses TRBV19 with TRBJ1-4; D remains unclear. The CDR3 totals 15 residues. Per germline, CDR1 LNHDA and CDR2 SQIVND (reference sequence). V gave up 5 bases and J gave up 2 bases, with 12 bases separating them. The CDR3: CASSGRVRTNEKLFF. Written as DNA, the CDR3 is TGTGCCAGTAGTGGGCGGGTCCGGACTAATGAAAAACTGTTTTTT.

This clone was seen once. J is TRBJ2-5 and V is TRBV6-7, with 7 bases lining up with TRBD1. TRBV6-7 is given ORF status, its function remaining uncertain. The V and J ends lost 4 bases and 6 bases, in that order; junction bases with no gene match: 14. The length of the CDR3 is 16 residues. This CDR3 is CASSSTTTGVLKTQYF. The CDR3 coding sequence is TGTGCCAGCAGTTCCACAACAACAGGGGTTTTAAAGACCCAGTACTTC.

This clone was observed a single time. The chain recombines TRBV11-3 with TRBJ2-1; no clear D gene. Germline V gives CDR1 SGHNT, CDR2 YENEEA. V was pared by 5 bases and J by 7 bases, with 12 bases between. The CDR3 has 13 amino acids. The CDR3 is CASSRPQRNEQFF. The CDR3 DNA follows: TGTGCCAGCAGCCGCCCCCAGAGGAATGAGCAGTTCTTC.

V is TRBV4-3 and J is TRBJ2-7, with D perhaps matching TRBD2 (6 bases). Germline V lookup: CDR1 LGHNA, CDR2 YSLEER. There are 16 residues in the CDR3. Trimming pared 1 base from V and 2 bases from J, leaving 15 bases between. CDR3: CASSQGEEDPTYEQYF. The CDR3 DNA follows: TGCGCCAGCAGCCAAGGGGAGGAAGACCCGACCTACGAGCAGTACTTC.